This T cell receptor beta chain was sequenced in a study of T cell repertoires in cytomegalovirus infection. The germline V gene has CDR1 SGHVS and CDR2 FQNEAQ. V gave up 1 base and J gave up 4 bases; unmatched junction bases: 4. CDR3 length equals 15 residues. This clonotype was counted only a few times. Its antigen remains unidentified. TCRdb reprocessed the reads with MiXCR, giving one entry per CDR3 protein. Found here are about 130,000 distinct CDR3 sequences, roughly a third of them singletons; the top ten hold 58%. This sequence joins TRBV7-8 and TRBJ2-1, with 7 bases that match TRBD1. The sequencing used CD8+ T cells from cultured PBMCs, collected from culture after CMV antigen stimulation. The TCR was taken from a human donor in good health (CMV status not recorded). Some clones in this sample may be carry-over from other donors' samples. The CDR3 protein is CASSLDRGMYNEQFF. The CDR3 nucleotides are TGTGCCAGCAGCTTAGACAGGGGAATGTACAATGAGCAGTTCTTC.